This T cell receptor beta chain was identified during a study of cytomegalovirus exposure and HLA in healthy donors. General study results and limits: Researchers reported in a later analysis that a missense DCLRE1C variant was tied to TCR beta V- and J-gene trimming. The study designated over 150 TCR beta chains cytomegalovirus-associated.

Germline values: CDR1 SGDLS, CDR2 YYNGEE. This CDR3 has 14 residues. V was trimmed by 4 bases and J by 6 bases, leaving 13 bases between them. PCR was performed using 60 Vbeta and 13 Jbeta primers. Sequencing used immunoSEQ multiplex PCR; TCRdb keeps in-frame clones, though not all of them. The sample yields 100,000 to 150,000 clones, 78% seen once. A word on this clone: Its matching antigen is unknown.

V is TRBV9 and J is TRBJ2-2, with D possibly TRBD1 on 5 matching bases. What was sequenced was PBMCs. This receptor was obtained from a middle-aged woman in good health and CMV-seronegative. CDR3 amino acids: CASSRQTLSGELFF. The CDR3 nucleotides read TGTGCCAGCAGCAGACAGACTCTCTCCGGGGAGCTGTTTTTT.